This passage covers 29 T cell receptor beta chains from one sample sequenced in a study of cytomegalovirus exposure and HLA in healthy donors. Vbeta (60) and Jbeta (13) primers were used in the PCR. Data came from immunoSEQ multiplex PCR; TCRdb stores just in-frame clones and leaves some out. The data show 130,000 or so clones, with less than 80% seen just once and approximately 4% held by the top ten. The source material was PBMCs. The receptors derive from a man between 50 and 59 years old in good health and CMV-seropositive.

V usage is TRBV21-1 and J usage is TRBJ2-7; the table gives TRBD1 as D, unverified against the DNA. TRBV21-1 is a pseudogene locus. The CDR3 spans 14 residues. DNA for the CDR3: TGTGCCAGCAGCGAGAGACAGGGAACCTACGAGCAGTACTTC. Its translation: CASSERQGTYEQYF.

This clone has just a few counts. The chain recombines TRBV27 with TRBJ1-1, with a weak D call TRBD1 (6 bases). The V gene lost 6 bases and the J gene lost 7 bases, with 12 bases spanning the gap. The CDR3 is 12 residues long. Germline CDR1 reads MNHEY; CDR2 reads SMNVEV (reference sequence). Written as DNA, the CDR3 is TGTGCCAGCAGCTTTCAAGGGGGTGAAGCTTTCTTT. Its protein product is CASSFQGGEAFF.

This rearrangement joins TRBV7-2 to TRBJ2-1; weak D call: TRBD2 (6 bases). V lost 5 bases, J lost 7 bases, and 15 bases lay in between. Germline lookup yields CDR1 SGHTA and CDR2 FQGNSA. The CDR3 loop spans 14 amino acids. In DNA, the CDR3 is TGTGCCAGCAGCCCTTTTAGGAGGGAAAATGAGCAGTTCTTC. Protein sequence: CASSPFRRENEQFF.

V gene TRBV5-4 combines with J gene TRBJ2-2; 7 positions match TRBD1. V was clipped by 4 bases and J by 5 bases; unmatched bases: 11. The germline V gene encodes CDR1 SGHNT and CDR2 YYREEE (reference sequence). The CDR3 contains 16 residues. The CDR3 protein is CASSPRSRGHTGELFF. The CDR3 DNA sequence: TGTGCCAGCAGCCCCCGATCGAGGGGGCATACCGGGGAGCTGTTTTTT.

The chain carries TRBV11-3 and TRBJ1-1; no clear D. Trimming removed 4 bases at V and 5 bases at J, with 11 bases between. Germline V gene sequence: CDR1 SGHNT, CDR2 YENEEA. This CDR3 is built from 13 residues. The CDR3 nucleotides read TGTGCCAGCAGCTCTCCGAGAGGAACTGAAGCTTTCTTT. Translating gives CASSSPRGTEAFF.

J is TRBJ2-3 and V is TRBV11-2, with 9 bases identical to TRBD1. This CDR3 comprises 14 residues. V was pared by 5 bases and J by 5 bases, with 5 bases of the junction left unmatched. CDR1 SGHAT and CDR2 FQNNGV come from the germline V gene. The CDR3 reads CASSLGQGVDTQYF. The CDR3 region has the DNA TGTGCCAGCAGCCTGGGACAGGGTGTAGATACGCAGTATTTT. Combining the CDR3 with reference TRBV11-2 and TRBJ2-3 gives the whole variable domain EAGVAQSPRYKIIEKRQSVAFWCNPISGHATLYWYQQILGQGPKLLIQFQNNGVVDDSQLPKDRFSAERLKGVDSTLKIQPAKLEDSAVYLCASSLGQGVDTQYFGPGTRLTVL.

The CDR3 DNA reads TGTGCCAGCAGAAACCTAGCGGGGCAGGGCACCGGGGAGCTGTTTTTT. It codes for CASRNLAGQGTGELFF. V gene TRBV28 combines with J gene TRBJ2-2; 9 bases match TRBD2. Germline V gene sequence: CDR1 MDHEN, CDR2 SYDVKM. This CDR3 comprises 16 residues. V was pared by 6 bases and J by 4 bases, with 9 bases of the junction left unmatched.

This sequence joins TRBV7-6 and TRBJ1-5, with D unresolved. V lost 6 bases and J lost 4, with 13 bases in between. The germline V gene encodes CDR1 SGHVS and CDR2 FNYEAQ. This CDR3 region has 14 residues. The CDR3 loop reads CASSPAVGNQPQHF. CDR3 coding DNA: TGTGCCAGCAGTCCCGCCGTCGGGAATCAGCCCCAGCATTTT.

This chain joins TRBV6-1 and TRBJ2-5, with a tentative D call TRBD1 (5 bases). CDR1 and CDR2 (germline): MNHNS, SASEGT. The CDR3 is 16 residues long. Trimming removed 3 bases from V and 3 bases from J, with 17 bases in between. The CDR3 is CASSDIQLIREETQYF. The CDR3 nucleotides are TGTGCCAGCAGTGATATTCAGCTAATCAGGGAAGAGACCCAGTACTTC.

V gene TRBV29-1 combines with J gene TRBJ2-1, with TRBD2 matching 8 bases. The CDR3 is 15 residues long. Trimming cost V 5 bases and J 5 bases; bases outside gene matches: 11. CDR1 and CDR2 from the germline V gene are SQVTM and ANQGSEA. CDR3 sequence: CSVRGGTGGNNEQFF. CDR3 in DNA: TGCAGCGTTCGGGGGGGAACGGGAGGGAACAATGAGCAGTTCTTC.

V and J are TRBV5-1 and TRBJ1-4; 7 bases agree with TRBD1. The ends lost 4 bases at V and 4 bases at J; junction bases unmatched: 7. CDR3 size: 15 residues. Germline CDR1 and CDR2: SGHRS and YFSETQ. The CDR3 sequence is CASSAGQAYNEKLFF. The CDR3 DNA reads TGCGCCAGCAGCGCTGGACAGGCTTATAATGAAAAACTGTTTTTT.

This chain joins TRBV5-1 and TRBJ2-3, with D perhaps TRBD1 (6 bases). V lost 4 bases, J lost 0 bases, and 9 bases lay in between. CDR1 SGHRS and CDR2 YFSETQ come from the germline V gene. This CDR3 has 14 residues. In nucleotides, the CDR3 is TGCGCCAGCAGCACCGGACAGAGCACAGATACGCAGTATTTT. Protein product: CASSTGQSTDTQYF.

The DNA for the CDR3 is TGTGCCAGCAGCTTGAGACTATACTACGAGCAGTACTTC. Amino acid sequence: CASSLRLYYEQYF. The rearrangement links TRBV11-3 to TRBJ2-7; perhaps TRBD2 as D (5 bases). Germline V gives CDR1 SGHNT, CDR2 YENEEA. With 3 bases removed from V and 3 bases from J, the gap between germline ends came to 9 bases. The CDR3 runs 13 residues. Together with reference TRBV11-3 and TRBJ2-7, the CDR3 gives the full variable domain: EAGVVQSPRYKIIEKKQPVAFWCNPISGHNTLYWYLQNLGQGPELLIRYENEEAVDDSQLPKDRFSAERLKGVDSTLKIQPAELGDSAVYLCASSLRLYYEQYFGPGTRLTVT.

The V and J genes are TRBV18 and TRBJ1-1; weak D call: TRBD1 (5 bases). The CDR3 loop spans 16 amino acids. Germline V gives CDR1 KGHSH, CDR2 LQKENI. The V gene lost 6 bases and the J gene lost 0 bases, with 17 bases spanning the gap. DNA of the CDR3: TGTGCCAGCTCCTTGGGGGGAGGCAGGTTGAACACTGAAGCTTTCTTT. This sequence encodes CASSLGGGRLNTEAFF.

This chain connects TRBV14 to TRBJ2-2; 8 bases map to TRBD2. CDR1 is SGHDN and CDR2 is FVKESK in the germline V gene. The V gene end was trimmed by 0 bases and the J gene end by 6 bases; junction bases not matched to a gene: 3. This CDR3 spans 15 amino acids. DNA for the CDR3: TGTGCCAGCAGCCAAGATTTCGGGGGGGCCGGGGAGCTGTTTTTT. This translates into CASSQDFGGAGELFF.

The V call is TRBV7-9, the J call TRBJ1-1; TRBD1 matches at 8 bases. Trimming removed 5 bases from V and 2 bases from J; junction bases left unmatched: 7. Germline CDR1 SEHNR, CDR2 FQNEAQ (reference sequence). The CDR3 is 15 amino acids. The DNA for the CDR3 is TGTGCCAGCAGCCCCGGGGACAGGCCAAACACTGAAGCTTTCTTT. Translated, it gives CASSPGDRPNTEAFF.

The gene calls are TRBV7-6 and TRBJ2-7; D is possibly TRBD2 (5 bases). The CDR3 spans 15 residues. In germline, CDR1 is SGHVS, CDR2 FNYEAQ. V was cut by 1 base and J by 6 bases, with 16 bases left in between. CDR3 sequence: CASSLGRIGQGEQYF. For the CDR3, the DNA is TGTGCCAGCAGCTTAGGGAGGATTGGCCAAGGCGAGCAGTACTTC.

The chain combines TRBV28 with TRBJ2-7, with TRBD1 identical over 10 bases. CDR1 is MDHEN and CDR2 is SYDVKM in the germline V gene. J was trimmed by 2 bases and V by 11 bases; bases with no gene match: 3. This CDR3 is built from 12 residues. As DNA, the CDR3 is TGTGCCGCCGGACAGGGGGCCTACGAGCAGTACTTC. This codes for CAAGQGAYEQYF.

The chain has TRBV6-5 and TRBJ2-7; 7 bases are shared with TRBD1. Trimming cost V 8 bases and J 3 bases; bases outside gene matches: 4. Germline loops: CDR1 MNHEY, CDR2 SVGAGI. The CDR3 has 12 residues. The CDR3 nucleotides read TGTGCCAGCCGGGACAGCCTCTACGAGCAGTACTTC. Protein: CASRDSLYEQYF.

This chain links TRBV19 with TRBJ2-1, with unresolved D. Germline loops: CDR1 LNHDA, CDR2 SQIVND (reference sequence). The CDR3 is made up of 13 amino acids. V was trimmed by 3 bases and J by 6 bases, leaving 9 bases between them. CDR3 sequence reads: CASSIAELNEQFF. The DNA for the CDR3 is TGTGCCAGTAGTATCGCGGAGCTCAATGAGCAGTTCTTC.

The chain employs TRBV27 and TRBJ2-1; 13 bases are shared with TRBD2. The junction had 4 bases not matched to a gene; V was cut back by 5 bases and J by 6 bases. Germline V gene data show CDR1 as MNHEY and CDR2 as SMNVEV (reference sequence). CDR3 length equals 15 residues. The chain's CDR3 is CASSPGTSGTNEQFF. CDR3 nucleotides: TGTGCCAGCAGTCCCGGGACTAGCGGGACCAATGAGCAGTTCTTC.

CDR3: CASSLGSGQETQYF. The CDR3 DNA reads as TGCGCCAGCAGCTTGGGTAGCGGACAAGAGACCCAGTACTTC. The chain is built from TRBV5-1 and TRBJ2-5; maybe TRBD2 (6 bases). Germline loops: CDR1 SGHRS, CDR2 YFSETQ. V lost 0 bases, J lost 2 bases, and 8 bases lay in between. The CDR3 sequence is 14 residues long.

The J gene is TRBJ1-6, the V gene TRBV6-5; unclear D gene. V dropped 6 bases and J dropped 0 bases, with 9 bases sitting between them. Germline assignment: CDR1 MNHEY and CDR2 SVGAGI. The CDR3 is 15 amino acids. CDR3 nucleotide sequence: TGTGCCAGCAGGGAGTTTTTCTCCTATAATTCACCCCTCCACTTT. Translated, it gives CASREFFSYNSPLHF.

This clone was found once. Here the CDR3 reads CASSLTGYEKLFF. For the CDR3, the DNA is TGTGCCAGCAGCTTGACAGGGTATGAAAAACTGTTTTTT. The chain joins TRBV5-5 to TRBJ1-4; the D gene is possibly TRBD1 (6 bases). Germline CDR1 reads SGHKS; CDR2 reads YYEKEE (reference sequence). The ends were cut back, 1 base at V and 6 bases at J, with 7 bases in the middle. This CDR3 is 13 amino acids long.

This clone is labeled medium-sized. J is TRBJ1-1 and V is TRBV5-6; 8 nucleotides align to TRBD1. The CDR3 has 16 residues. The ends lost 3 bases at V and 1 base at J; junction bases unmatched: 8. The germline CDR1 and CDR2 sequences are SGHDT and YYEEEE. CDR3: CASSYLTGTGNTEAFF. CDR3 sequence (DNA): TGTGCCAGCAGCTACTTAACCGGGACAGGGAACACTGAAGCTTTCTTT.

A note on this clone: An end of the junction differs from the germline gene, which may be a read error. The V call is TRBV5-4, the J call TRBJ2-5; TRBD2 might be the D (6 bases). Looked up from germline, CDR1 is SGHNT and CDR2 is YYREEE (reference sequence). The CDR3 is 13 amino acids. In DNA form, the CDR3 reads TGTGCCAGCAGCTTACCGGGGGTGGAGACCCGGTACTTC. Amino acids: CASSLPGVETRYF.

V and J are TRBV11-2 and TRBJ1-3; TRBD1 might be the D (5 bases). V lost 5 bases, J lost 4 bases, and 18 bases lay in between. CDR1 is SGHAT and CDR2 is FQNNGV in the germline V gene. The CDR3 sequence is 16 residues long. Here the CDR3 reads CASSRLKGPGGNTIYF. CDR3 coding DNA: TGTGCCAGCAGCCGGTTGAAGGGGCCCGGGGGAAACACCATATATTTT.

This clone was detected only a few times. The chain recombines TRBV9 with TRBJ2-1, with 12 nucleotides matching TRBD2. Germline CDR1 SGDLS, CDR2 YYNGEE. The length of the CDR3 is 16 residues. V trimming: 2 bases; J trimming: 7 bases; junction bases outside the gene matches: 7. The CDR3 spells CASSVTGLAGQNEQFF. The CDR3 DNA is TGTGCCAGCAGCGTGACTGGACTAGCGGGACAGAATGAGCAGTTCTTC.

The V and J genes are TRBV11-2 and TRBJ2-1; 9 bases agree with TRBD2. Germline CDR1 is SGHAT and CDR2 is FQNNGV. This CDR3 region has 17 residues. J lost 4 bases, V lost 0 bases, and 7 bases had no gene match. The CDR3 is CASSLDGAGGTYNEQFF. The CDR3 DNA follows: TGTGCCAGCAGCTTAGATGGGGCGGGAGGGACTTACAATGAGCAGTTCTTC.